This record concerns one TCR beta chain sequence. The same CDR3 can be traced to other DNA sequences in this sample. TCRdb's table, derived via immunoSEQ multiplex PCR, lists solely in-frame clones and lacks some. This sample has 35,000 to 50,000 clones, with roughly 90% found just once. The sample belongs to a study of OX40 agonist ivuxolimab in advanced cancers. This CDR3 spans 13 amino acids. CDR1 is SGDLS and CDR2 is YYNGEE in the germline V gene. The ends were cut back, 0 bases at V and 5 bases at J, with 5 bases in the middle. The specimen comprised CD4+ or CD8+ T cells sorted from blood, sampled in a trial of the OX40 agonist ivuxolimab. The V and J genes are TRBV9 and TRBJ2-2; D remains ambiguous. The receptor was isolated from an adult with an advanced solid tumor such as melanoma, head and neck, liver or kidney cancer. The DNA for the CDR3 is TGTGCCAGCAGCGTAGGGGATACCGGGGAGCTGTTTTTT. This codes for CASSVGDTGELFF.